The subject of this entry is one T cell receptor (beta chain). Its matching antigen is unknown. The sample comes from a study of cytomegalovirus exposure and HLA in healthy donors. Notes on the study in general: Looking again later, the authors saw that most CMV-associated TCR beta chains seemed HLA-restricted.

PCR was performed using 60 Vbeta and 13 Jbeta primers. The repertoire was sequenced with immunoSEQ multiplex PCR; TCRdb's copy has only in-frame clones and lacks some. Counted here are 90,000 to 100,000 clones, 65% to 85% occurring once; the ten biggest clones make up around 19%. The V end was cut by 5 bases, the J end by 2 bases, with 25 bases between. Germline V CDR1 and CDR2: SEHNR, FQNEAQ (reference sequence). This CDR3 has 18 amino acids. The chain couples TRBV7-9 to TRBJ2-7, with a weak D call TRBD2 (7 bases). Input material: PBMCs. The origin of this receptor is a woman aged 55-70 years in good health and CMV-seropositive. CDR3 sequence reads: CASSPTGGSTGKTYEQYF. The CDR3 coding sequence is TGTGCCAGCAGCCCAACCGGGGGGTCGACAGGTAAAACCTACGAGCAGTACTTC.